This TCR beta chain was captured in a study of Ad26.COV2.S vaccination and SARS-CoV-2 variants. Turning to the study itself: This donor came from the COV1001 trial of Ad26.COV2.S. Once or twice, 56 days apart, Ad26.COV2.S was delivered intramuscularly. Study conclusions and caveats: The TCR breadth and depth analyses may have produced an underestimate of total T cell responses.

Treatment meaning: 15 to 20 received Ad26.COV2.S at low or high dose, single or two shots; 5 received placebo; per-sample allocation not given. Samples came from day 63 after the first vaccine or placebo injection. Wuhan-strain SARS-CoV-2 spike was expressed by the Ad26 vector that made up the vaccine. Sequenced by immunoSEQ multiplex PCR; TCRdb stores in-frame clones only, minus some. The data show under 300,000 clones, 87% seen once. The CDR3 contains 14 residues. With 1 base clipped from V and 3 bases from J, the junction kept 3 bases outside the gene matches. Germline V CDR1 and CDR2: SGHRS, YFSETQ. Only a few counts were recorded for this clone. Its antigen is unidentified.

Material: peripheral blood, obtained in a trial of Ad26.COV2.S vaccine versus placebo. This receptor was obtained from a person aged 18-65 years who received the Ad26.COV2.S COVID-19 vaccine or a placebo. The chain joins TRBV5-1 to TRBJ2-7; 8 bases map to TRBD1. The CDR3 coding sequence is TGCGCCAGCAGCTTGACAGGGGGTTTCTACGAGCAGTACGTC. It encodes CASSLTGGFYEQYV.